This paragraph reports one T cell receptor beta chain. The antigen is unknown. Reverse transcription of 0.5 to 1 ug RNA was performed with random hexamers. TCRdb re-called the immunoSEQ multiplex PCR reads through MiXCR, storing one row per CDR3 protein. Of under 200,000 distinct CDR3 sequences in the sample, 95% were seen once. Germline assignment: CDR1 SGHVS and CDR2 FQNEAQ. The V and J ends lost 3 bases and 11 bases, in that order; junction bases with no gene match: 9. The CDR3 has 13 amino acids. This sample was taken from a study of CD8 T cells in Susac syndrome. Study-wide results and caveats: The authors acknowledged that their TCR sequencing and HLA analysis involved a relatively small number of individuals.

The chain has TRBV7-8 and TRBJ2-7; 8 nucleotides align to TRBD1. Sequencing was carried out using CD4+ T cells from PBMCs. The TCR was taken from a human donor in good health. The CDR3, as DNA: TGTGCCAGCAGCTTGGGAAGGGACAGGAGGGAGTACTTC. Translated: CASSLGRDRREYF.